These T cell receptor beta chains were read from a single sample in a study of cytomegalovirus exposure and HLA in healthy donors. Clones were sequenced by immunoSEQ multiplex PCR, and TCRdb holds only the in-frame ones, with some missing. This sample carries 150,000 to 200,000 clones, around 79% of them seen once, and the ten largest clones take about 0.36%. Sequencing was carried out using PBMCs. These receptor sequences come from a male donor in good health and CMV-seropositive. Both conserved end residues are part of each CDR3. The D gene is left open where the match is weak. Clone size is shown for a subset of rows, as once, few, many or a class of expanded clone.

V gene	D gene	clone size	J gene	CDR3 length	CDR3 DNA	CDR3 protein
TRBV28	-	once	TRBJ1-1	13	TGTGCCAGCAGGACACAGGGGAACACTGAAGCTTTCTTT	CASRTQGNTEAFF
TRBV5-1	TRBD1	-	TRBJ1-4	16	TGCGCCAGCAGCCCGGGACAGAGTACAACTAATGAAAAACTGTTTTTT	CASSPGQSTTNEKLFF
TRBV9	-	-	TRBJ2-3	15	TGTGCCAGCAGCGTAGTGTCAGGGGGCACAGATACGCAGTATTTT	CASSVVSGGTDTQYF
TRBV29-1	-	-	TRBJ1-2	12	TGCAGCGTTAGGACAGCAGTTTATGGCTACACCTTC	CSVRTAVYGYTF
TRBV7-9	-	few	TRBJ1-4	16	TGTGCCAGCAGCCCCCTTGGGACAACCACAAATGAAAAACTGTTTTTT	CASSPLGTTTNEKLFF
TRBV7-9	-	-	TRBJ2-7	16	TGTGCCAGCAGCTTAGGGGTAGGGGGGGATTCCTACGAGCAGTACTTC	CASSLGVGGDSYEQYF
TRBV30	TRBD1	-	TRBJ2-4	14	TGTGCCTGGAGTGTACCAGGGGGTCGGAACATTCAGTACTTC	CAWSVPGGRNIQYF
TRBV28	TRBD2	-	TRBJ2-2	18	TGTGCCAGCACGGGACTAGCGGGAGAGAGCGACCCCACCGGGGAGCTGTTTTTT	CASTGLAGESDPTGELFF
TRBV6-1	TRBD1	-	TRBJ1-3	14	TGTGCCAGCAGTGGACAGGGGATAAGAAACACCATATATTTT	CASSGQGIRNTIYF
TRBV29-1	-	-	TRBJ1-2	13	TGCAGCGCCGCCTCGGGGACTAACTATGGCTACACCTTC	CSAASGTNYGYTF
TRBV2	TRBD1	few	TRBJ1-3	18	TGTGCCAGCAGTCCTCGGGACAGGGCGAACTCAGCTACGAACACCATATATTTT	CASSPRDRANSATNTIYF
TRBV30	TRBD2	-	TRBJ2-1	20	TGTGCCTGGAGCCATTATCGGACTAGCGGGAGTGTCGGTCCCTACAATGAGCAGTTCTTC	CAWSHYRTSGSVGPYNEQFF
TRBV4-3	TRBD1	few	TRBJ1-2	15	TGCGCCAGCAGCCAAGCCGGGACAGGGTTATATGGCTACACCTTC	CASSQAGTGLYGYTF
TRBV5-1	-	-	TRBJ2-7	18	TGCGCCAGCAGCTTGGCTTCCCTCCGGGTCTCGAGCTCCTACGAGCAGTACTTC	CASSLASLRVSSSYEQYF
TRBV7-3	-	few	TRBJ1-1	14	TGTGCCAGCAGCCGGGGGGGGATGAACACTGAAGCTTTCTTT	CASSRGGMNTEAFF
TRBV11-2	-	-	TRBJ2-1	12	TGTGCCAGCAGCCCCCTTTTCAATGAGCAGTTCTTC	CASSPLFNEQFF
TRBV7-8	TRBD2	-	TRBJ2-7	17	TGTGCCAGCAACCAACAGGCGGGCGGACTAGGAGCTTACGAGCAGTACTTC	CASNQQAGGLGAYEQYF
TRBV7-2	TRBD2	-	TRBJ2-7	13	TGTGCCAGCGTACTAGCGGAGGGATACGAGCAGTACTTC	CASVLAEGYEQYF
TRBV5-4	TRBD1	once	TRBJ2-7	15	TGTGCCAGCAGCCCGCAGGGACAGGGCTCCCTCGAGCAGTACTTC	CASSPQGQGSLEQYF
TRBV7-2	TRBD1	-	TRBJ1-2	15	TGTGCCAGCAGCGTCCGGGACAGGGCTGGCTATGGCTACACCTTC	CASSVRDRAGYGYTF
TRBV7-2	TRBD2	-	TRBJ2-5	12	TGTGCCAGCAGGCGGGGGAGAGAGACCCAGTACTTC	CASRRGRETQYF
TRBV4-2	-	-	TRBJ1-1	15	TGTGCCAGCAGCCAAGTGGAGCAGATGAACACTGAAGCTTTCTTT	CASSQVEQMNTEAFF
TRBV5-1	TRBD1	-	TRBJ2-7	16	TGCGCCAGCAGCTCGGACGGACAGGGGAGGGGATACGAGCAGTACTTC	CASSSDGQGRGYEQYF
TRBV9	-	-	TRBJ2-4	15	TGTGCCAGCAGCGTAGACGGGGTGGCCAAAAACATTCAGTACTTC	CASSVDGVAKNIQYF
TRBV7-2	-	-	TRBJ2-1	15	TGTGCCAGCACCCCCGCTAGCTCAAGATACAATGAGCAGTTCTTC	CASTPASSRYNEQFF
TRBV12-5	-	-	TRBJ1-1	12	TGTGCTAGTGGATCGGGAGGCACTGAAGCTTTCTTT	CASGSGGTEAFF
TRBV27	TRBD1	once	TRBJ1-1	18	TGTGCCAGCAGTTTATCGGGACAGGGGGCTCGACCGAACACTGAAGCTTTCTTT	CASSLSGQGARPNTEAFF
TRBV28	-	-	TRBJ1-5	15	TGTGCCAGCAGTTTCGGCAGGGGAAGCAATCAGCCCCAGCATTTT	CASSFGRGSNQPQHF
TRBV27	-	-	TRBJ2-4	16	TGTGCCAGCCCTACGGGACTGGCGTTAGCCAAAAACATTCAGTACTTC	CASPTGLALAKNIQYF
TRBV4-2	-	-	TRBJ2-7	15	TGTGCCAGCAGCCCGCGGGACAGCGGGGGCTACGAGCAGTACTTC	CASSPRDSGGYEQYF
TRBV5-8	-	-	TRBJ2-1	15	TGTGCCAGCAGCCACCGGGACTCCTTCCACAATGAGCAGTTCTTC	CASSHRDSFHNEQFF
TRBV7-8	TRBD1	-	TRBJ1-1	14	TGTGCCAGCAGCGGGGACAGGGCGAACACTGAAGCTTTCTTT	CASSGDRANTEAFF
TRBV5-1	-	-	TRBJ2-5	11	TGCGCCAGCAGCTACGACTGGACCCAGTACTTC	CASSYDWTQYF
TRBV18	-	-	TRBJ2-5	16	TGTGCCAGCTCACCACGTTCTAGCGTGGGGCAAGAGACCCAGTACTTC	CASSPRSSVGQETQYF
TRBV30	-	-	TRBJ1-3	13	TGTGCCTGGGCAGGGTTTTCTGGAAACACCATATATTTT	CAWAGFSGNTIYF
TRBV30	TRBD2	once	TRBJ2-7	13	TGTGCCTGTATAGCGGGAGCTAGCCACGAGCAGTACTTC	CACIAGASHEQYF
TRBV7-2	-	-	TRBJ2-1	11	TGTGCCAGCGGAAGGAGTACTGAGCAGTTCTTC	CASGRSTEQFF
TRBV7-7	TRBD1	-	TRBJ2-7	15	TGTGCCAGCAGCTGGGGGACAGGACCCTCCTACGAGCAGTACTTC	CASSWGTGPSYEQYF
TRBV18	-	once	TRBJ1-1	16	TGTGCCAGCTCACCACAGGGTCGAGGGAGGGACACTGAAGCTTTCTTT	CASSPQGRGRDTEAFF
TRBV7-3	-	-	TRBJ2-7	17	TGTGCCAGCAGCCCAAAAGCCCAGGGGCCCCAAATTTACGAGCAGTACTTC	CASSPKAQGPQIYEQYF
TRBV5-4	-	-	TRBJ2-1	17	TGTGCCAGCAGCTTTACGGTCGGCGGGATGTCCTACAATGAGCAGTTCTTC	CASSFTVGGMSYNEQFF
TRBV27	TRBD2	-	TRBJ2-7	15	TGTGCCAGCAGCTCCTTAGCGGGCTCCTCCTACGAGCAGTACTTC	CASSSLAGSSYEQYF
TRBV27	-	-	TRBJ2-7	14	TGTGCCAGCGTTGGACTAACAGGAACCTACGAGCAGTACTTC	CASVGLTGTYEQYF
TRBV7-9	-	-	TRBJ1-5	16	TGTGCCAGCAGCCCGAAAACAGACATCACAAATCAGCCCCAGCATTTT	CASSPKTDITNQPQHF
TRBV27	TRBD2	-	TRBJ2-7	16	TGTGCCAGCAGTCACAACGGACTAGCCGGATTCTACGAGCAGTACTTC	CASSHNGLAGFYEQYF
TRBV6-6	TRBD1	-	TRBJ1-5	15	TGTGCCAGCAGTCAGGACAGGGGGCCGTCGCAGCCCCAGCATTTT	CASSQDRGPSQPQHF
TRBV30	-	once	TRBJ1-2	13	TGTGCCTGGAGGGCCCGGGGGGCGCATGGCTACACCTTC	CAWRARGAHGYTF
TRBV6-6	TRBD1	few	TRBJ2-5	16	TGTGCCAGCATCGCCTCGGGAAGGGGGCAAAAAGAGACCCAGTACTTC	CASIASGRGQKETQYF
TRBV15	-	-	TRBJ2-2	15	TGTGCCACCAGCGGAGGGACAGAGCTCACCGGGGAGCTGTTTTTT	CATSGGTELTGELFF
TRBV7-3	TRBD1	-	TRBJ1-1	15	TGTGCCAGCAGCCTTACCGGGACAGGGGCCACTGAAGCTTTCTTT	CASSLTGTGATEAFF
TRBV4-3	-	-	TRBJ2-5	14	TGCGCCAGCAGCCAAGTCGTGGGGCGGGAGACCCAGTACTTC	CASSQVVGRETQYF
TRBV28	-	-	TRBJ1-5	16	TGTGCCAGCAGTCCCCAAAGAGGTTATAGCAATCAGCCCCAGCATTTT	CASSPQRGYSNQPQHF
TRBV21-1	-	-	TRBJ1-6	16	TGTGCCAGCAGCAAAACAGCGGTTGGGAAGAAGTCACCCCTCCACTTT	CASSKTAVGKKSPLHF
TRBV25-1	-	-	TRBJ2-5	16	TGTGCCAGCAGTCGGCAGGACTCCTCCCCAGAGAAGACCCAGTACTTC	CASSRQDSSPEKTQYF